The 10 T cell receptor beta chains given below trace back to one sample, sequenced in a study of beta chain features in type 1 diabetes. Their specific antigens are unknown. The entirety of the isolated RNA underwent reverse transcription, so expressed TCRB transcripts were sequenced. The method was immunoSEQ multiplex PCR; TCRdb's version includes in-frame clones alone and lacks a portion of them. The data show 550,000 to 850,000 clones, around 15% seen once. General study findings and limits: TCRB CDR3s from Type 1 diabetes patients were moderately but significantly shorter in all four CD4+ subsets.

The source material was naive CD4+ T cells from blood. These receptors all stem from a man younger than 30 with type 1 diabetes.

The CDR3: CASSVQDGNTEAFF. The CDR3 bases are TGTGCCAGTAGTGTACAGGACGGGAACACTGAAGCTTTCTTT. The V call is TRBV19, the J call TRBJ1-1; a possible D gene is TRBD1 (5 bases). The CDR3 has 14 residues. Germline lookup yields CDR1 LNHDA and CDR2 SQIVND (reference sequence). Trimming pared 5 bases from V and 1 base from J, leaving 11 bases between.

The chain joins TRBV18 to TRBJ1-1; 8 nucleotides align to TRBD1. The length of the CDR3 is 15 residues. From germline, CDR1 is KGHSH and CDR2 LQKENI. The V segment lost 5 bases and the J segment 0 bases; nucleotides outside the gene matches: 5. In nucleotides, the CDR3 is TGTGCCAGCTCAGTGACGACAGGGGTGAACACTGAAGCTTTCTTT. It yields the protein CASSVTTGVNTEAFF.

A remark on this clone: Distinct nucleotide sequences in the sample also encode this CDR3. V and J are TRBV7-6 and TRBJ2-5, with 10 bases that match TRBD2. Germline CDR1 and CDR2: SGHVS and FNYEAQ. The J segment lost 2 bases and the V segment lost 1 base, leaving 1 base of the junction unmatched. The CDR3 runs 15 residues. CDR3 nucleotide sequence: TGTGCCAGCAGCTTAGGACTAGCGGGTCAAGAGACCCAGTACTTC. As protein: CASSLGLAGQETQYF.

The V gene is TRBV4-2, the J gene TRBJ2-2; a weak D match, TRBD2 (7 bases). V gave up 3 bases and J gave up 6 bases, with 17 bases separating them. The germline gives CDR1 LGHNA, CDR2 YNFKEQ. The CDR3 has 16 amino acids. CDR3 loop: CASSQRTRGGPGELFF. Written as DNA, the CDR3 is TGTGCCAGCAGCCAGCGGACTAGAGGGGGTCCCGGGGAGCTGTTTTTT.

The chain is built from TRBV29-1 and TRBJ2-7; D may be TRBD1 (6 bases). There are 14 residues in the CDR3. Germline V gene data show CDR1 as SQVTM and CDR2 as ANQGSEA. With 1 base removed from V and 5 bases from J, the gap between germline ends came to 15 bases. CDR3 loop: CSVEGQDSPHEQYF. CDR3 sequence (DNA): TGCAGCGTTGAAGGACAGGATTCTCCCCACGAGCAGTACTTC.

For the CDR3, the DNA is TGTGCCAGCAGTGAAAGGAGTCTTCTGCATTCACCCCTCCACTTT. Translated, it gives CASSERSLLHSPLHF. This chain joins TRBV6-1 and TRBJ1-6, with D unclear. The CDR3 runs to 15 residues. Per germline, CDR1 MNHNS and CDR2 SASEGT. Trimming cost V 2 bases and J 8 bases, with 13 bases left between them.

This chain uses TRBV9 with TRBJ1-6; D gene uncertain. In germline, CDR1 is SGDLS, CDR2 YYNGEE. The CDR3 contains 14 residues. Trimming removed 1 base from V and 2 bases from J, with 4 bases in between. CDR3 amino acids: CASSVRTYNSPLHF. The CDR3 DNA reads TGTGCCAGCAGCGTACGGACCTATAATTCACCCCTCCACTTT. The whole variable domain, remainder taken from reference TRBV9 and TRBJ1-6, is DSGVTQTPKHLITATGQRVTLRCSPRSGDLSVYWYQQSLDQGLQFLIQYYNGEERAKGNILERFSAQQFPDLHSELNLSSLELGDSALYFCASSVRTYNSPLHFGNGTRLTVT.

V gene TRBV4-2 combines with J gene TRBJ2-3; the match to TRBD2 covers 7 bases. After removal of 1 base from V and 2 bases from J, the junction contained 6 bases not matched to a gene. CDR3 length equals 16 residues. In germline, CDR1 is LGHNA, CDR2 YNFKEQ. The CDR3: CASSQGRDYDTDTQYF. CDR3 DNA: TGTGCCAGCAGCCAAGGCCGGGACTACGACACAGATACGCAGTATTTT.

In this sample, this clone turned up a few times. CDR3 in amino acids: CASSLQGGMNTEAFF. CDR3 DNA sequence: TGCGCCAGCAGCTTGCAGGGGGGAATGAACACTGAAGCTTTCTTT. V and J are TRBV5-1 and TRBJ1-1; TRBD1 aligns across 7 bases. In germline, CDR1 is SGHRS, CDR2 YFSETQ. After removal of 1 base from V and 0 bases from J, the junction contained 3 bases not matched to a gene. The CDR3 sequence is 15 residues long.

This clone was detected only a few times. J is TRBJ1-6 and V is TRBV13, with 9 bases aligning to TRBD1. This CDR3 has 15 residues. Germline loops: CDR1 PRHDT, CDR2 FYEKMQ (reference sequence). V shed 4 bases, J shed 9 bases, and the junction held 7 bases outside the gene matches. The CDR3 loop is CASSYTGGKFSPLHF. CDR3 coding DNA: TGTGCCAGCAGCTATACAGGGGGCAAGTTTTCACCCCTCCACTTT.